The entry below describes one TCR beta chain. Its antigen remains unknown. Because the CDR3 is missing its conserved closing phenylalanine or tryptophan, this is likely a read error. The data were taken from a study of tumor-infiltrating lymphocytes in primary liver carcinoma. The approximately 17-32 mg bulk tissue piece was not sorted before simultaneous RNA and DNA extraction. Surgeons treated the primary liver carcinoma of the patients by surgical resection. A primer in the constant region served to generate TCR beta cDNA from about 470 ng of total RNA. What produced the TCR beta libraries was three nested multiplex PCR rounds using slightly modified ARM-PCR. It was with TRBV1-TRBV30 forward primers and a C-beta reverse primer that the first two PCR rounds were run, at around 11 cycles each. Using its own MiXCR run on the multiplex PCR reads, TCRdb lists one record per CDR3 protein. In the table there are about 190,000 distinct CDR3 sequences, roughly 80% of which are singletons.

Findings and limits, study-wide: Paired tumor-adjacent and tumor-blood samples overlapped less than tumor region pairs did. Tumors had a top-250-clone fraction that was significantly higher than blood (p = 0.039).

This CDR3 is 13 amino acids long. Trimming removed 6 bases from V and 3 bases from J, with 11 bases in between. CDR1 is SQVTM, CDR2 ANQGSEA, per germline. This chain links TRBV29-1 with TRBJ2-2, with TRBD2 as a possible D gene (6 bases). This clonotype was sampled from a man between 40 and 49 years old with primary liver carcinoma and hepatitis B virus infection. The sequencing sample was made of tumor tissue from primary liver carcinoma. CDR3 residues: CSVIREDTGELFY. The DNA of the CDR3 is TGCAGCGTCATCAGGGAGGACACCGGGGAGCTGTTTTAT.